This T cell receptor (beta chain) emerged from a study of regulatory T cells in long-lasting Graves disease. Findings and caveats of the study: Possibly, too few samples lowered accuracy. The persistent group shared about 2,500 public clonotypes, more than the approximately 970 shared by new patients. TRBV28, TRBJ1-2 and TRBJ2-5 were segments that persistent disease favored.

Documented time point: persistent/refractory GD, antithyroid drugs over 5 years with positive TRAb. PBMC RNA was the source of the TCR library. This CDR3 comprises 17 residues. The V and J ends lost 0 bases and 0 bases respectively, with 15 bases between them. Germline assignment: CDR1 SGHRS and CDR2 YFSETQ. Libraries of TCR beta came from iRepertoire HTBI primers plus Arm-PCR of CDR3 regions. In the original analysis: Throughout the samples, researchers identified 60 to 70 TRBV and roughly 14 TRBJ segments. Each CDR3 protein is one row after TCRdb ran MiXCR on the multiplex PCR reads. It is TCRdb's table, rather than the study itself, that gives the V and J calls and clone size. Among a few hundred thousand distinct CDR3 sequences listed, roughly a fifth were seen once. This clonotype was seen repeatedly, ten times or more. As yet, its antigen is unknown.

This chain links TRBV5-1 with TRBJ1-1; the D is unclear. This sequence was found in a female donor with Graves disease. Sequenced here: peripheral blood mononuclear cells (PBMCs), sampled when the disease was refractory, from a patient treated with antithyroid drugs. The CDR3 DNA reads TGCGCCAGCAGCTTGGCTCAAGGACGGCTGATGAACACTGAAGCTTTCTTT. Translating gives CASSLAQGRLMNTEAFF.